This T cell receptor (beta chain) is from a study of blood T cell repertoires in COVID-19. The wider study: Sites across the United States, Italy and Spain contributed samples from acute and convalescent COVID-19. PBMCs, B-cell-depleted T cells, or T cells were the source of the cDNA or gDNA that made up the material.

As processed by the authors: Amplification of reference gene primers was used by the study to estimate nucleated cell counts. The repertoire was sequenced with immunoSEQ multiplex PCR; TCRdb's copy has only in-frame clones and lacks some. That table is the source of V, J and clone size, and D and trimming were worked out from the DNA. The profile covers 150,000 to 200,000 clones, with approximately 90% appearing a single time and less than 0.85% taken by the ten largest. Deletions cut 6 bases from V and 0 bases from J, with 9 bases between. Per germline, CDR1 MDHEN and CDR2 SYDVKM. The CDR3 extends over 14 amino acids.

The chain employs TRBV28 and TRBJ2-4, with no clear D. Sequences were obtained from PBMCs or T cells enriched from blood (not recorded which). This receptor was identified in a woman aged 18-29 years who had recovered from COVID-19. In nucleotides, the CDR3 is TGTGCCAGCAGAGAGTTACTAGCCAAAAACATTCAGTACTTC. Amino acid sequence: CASRELLAKNIQYF. Filled out from reference TRBV28 and TRBJ2-4, the complete variable domain reads DVKVTQSSRYLVKRTGEKVFLECVQDMDHENMFWYRQDPGLGLRLIYFSYDVKMKEKGDIPEGYSVSREKKERFSLILESASTNQTSMYLCASRELLAKNIQYFGAGTRLSVL.